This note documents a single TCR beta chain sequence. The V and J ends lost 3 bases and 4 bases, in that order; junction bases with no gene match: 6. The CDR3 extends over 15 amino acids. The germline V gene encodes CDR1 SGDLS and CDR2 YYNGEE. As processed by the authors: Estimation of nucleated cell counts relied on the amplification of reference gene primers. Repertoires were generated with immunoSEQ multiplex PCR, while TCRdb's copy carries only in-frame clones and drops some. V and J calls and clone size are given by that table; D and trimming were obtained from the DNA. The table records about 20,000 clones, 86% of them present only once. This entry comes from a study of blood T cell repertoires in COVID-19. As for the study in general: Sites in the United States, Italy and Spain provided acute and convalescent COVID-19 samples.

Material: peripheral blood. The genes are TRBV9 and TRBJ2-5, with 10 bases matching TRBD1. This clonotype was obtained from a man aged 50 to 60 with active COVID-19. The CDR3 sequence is CASSGGQGVGETQYF. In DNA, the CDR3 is TGTGCCAGCAGCGGAGGACAGGGGGTAGGAGAGACCCAGTACTTC.